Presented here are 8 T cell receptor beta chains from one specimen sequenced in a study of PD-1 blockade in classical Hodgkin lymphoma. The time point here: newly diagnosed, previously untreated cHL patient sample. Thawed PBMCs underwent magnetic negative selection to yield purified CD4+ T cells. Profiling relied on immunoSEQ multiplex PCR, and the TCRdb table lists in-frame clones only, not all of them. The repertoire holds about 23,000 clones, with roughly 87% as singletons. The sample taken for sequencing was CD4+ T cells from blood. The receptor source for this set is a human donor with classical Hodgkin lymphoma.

In nucleotides, the CDR3 is TGTGCCAGCAGCCAAGAAGGGGGCCGGGGGGACACCGGGGAGCTGTTTTTT. This translates into CASSQEGGRGDTGELFF. V and J are TRBV4-2 and TRBJ2-2, with D perhaps being TRBD1 or TRBD2 (7 bases each). The V gene lost 0 bases and the J gene lost 3 bases, with 14 bases spanning the gap. The CDR3 is 17 amino acids. Per the germline V gene, CDR1 is LGHNA and CDR2 is YNFKEQ.

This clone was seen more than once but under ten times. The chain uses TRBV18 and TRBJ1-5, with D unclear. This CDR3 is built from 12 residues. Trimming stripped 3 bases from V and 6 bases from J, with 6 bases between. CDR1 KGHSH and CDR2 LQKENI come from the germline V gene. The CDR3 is CASSPPGQPQHF. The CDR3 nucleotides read TGTGCCAGCTCACCCCCTGGTCAGCCCCAGCATTTT.

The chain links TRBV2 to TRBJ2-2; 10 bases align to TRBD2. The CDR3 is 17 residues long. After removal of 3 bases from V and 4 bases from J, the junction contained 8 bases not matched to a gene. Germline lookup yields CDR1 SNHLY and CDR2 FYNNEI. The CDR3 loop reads CASSEASGGAGTGELFF. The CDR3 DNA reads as TGTGCCAGCAGTGAGGCCAGCGGGGGGGCCGGCACCGGGGAGCTGTTTTTT.

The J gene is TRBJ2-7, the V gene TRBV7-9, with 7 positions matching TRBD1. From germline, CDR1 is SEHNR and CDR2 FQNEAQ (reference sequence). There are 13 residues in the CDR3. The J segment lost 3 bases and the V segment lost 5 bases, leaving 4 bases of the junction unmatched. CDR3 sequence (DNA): TGTGCCAGCAGCCAAGGGACAGACTACGAGCAGTACTTC. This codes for CASSQGTDYEQYF. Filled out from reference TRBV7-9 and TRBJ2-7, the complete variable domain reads DTGVSQNPRHKITKRGQNVTFRCDPISEHNRLYWYRQTLGQGPEFLTYFQNEAQLEKSRLLSDRFSAERPKGSFSTLEIQRTEQGDSAMYLCASSQGTDYEQYFGPGTRLTVT.

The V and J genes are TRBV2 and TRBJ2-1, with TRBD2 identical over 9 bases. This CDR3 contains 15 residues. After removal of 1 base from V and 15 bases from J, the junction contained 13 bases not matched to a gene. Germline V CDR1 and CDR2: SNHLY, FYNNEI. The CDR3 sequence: CASSEDDSGRRGRFF. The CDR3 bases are TGTGCCAGCAGTGAAGATGACAGCGGGAGGAGGGGACGGTTCTTC.

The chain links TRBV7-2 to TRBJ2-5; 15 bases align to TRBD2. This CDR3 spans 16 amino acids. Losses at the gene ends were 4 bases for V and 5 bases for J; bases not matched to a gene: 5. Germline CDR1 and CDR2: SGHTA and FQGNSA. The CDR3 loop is CASSWPGTSGGETQYF. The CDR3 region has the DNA TGTGCCAGCAGCTGGCCCGGGACTAGCGGGGGGGAGACCCAGTACTTC.

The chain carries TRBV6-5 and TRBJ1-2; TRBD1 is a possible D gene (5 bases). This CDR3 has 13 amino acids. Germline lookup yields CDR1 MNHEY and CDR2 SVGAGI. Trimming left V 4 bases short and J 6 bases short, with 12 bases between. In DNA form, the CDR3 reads TGTGCCAGCAGTTGGGGACCTGGGGATGGCTACACCTTC. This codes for CASSWGPGDGYTF.

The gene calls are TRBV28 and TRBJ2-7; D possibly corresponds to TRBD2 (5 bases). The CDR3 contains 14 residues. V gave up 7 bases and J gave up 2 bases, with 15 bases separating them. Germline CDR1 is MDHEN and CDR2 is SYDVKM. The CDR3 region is CASKPGEQTYEQYF. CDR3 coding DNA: TGTGCCAGCAAACCCGGGGAGCAGACCTACGAGCAGTACTTC.